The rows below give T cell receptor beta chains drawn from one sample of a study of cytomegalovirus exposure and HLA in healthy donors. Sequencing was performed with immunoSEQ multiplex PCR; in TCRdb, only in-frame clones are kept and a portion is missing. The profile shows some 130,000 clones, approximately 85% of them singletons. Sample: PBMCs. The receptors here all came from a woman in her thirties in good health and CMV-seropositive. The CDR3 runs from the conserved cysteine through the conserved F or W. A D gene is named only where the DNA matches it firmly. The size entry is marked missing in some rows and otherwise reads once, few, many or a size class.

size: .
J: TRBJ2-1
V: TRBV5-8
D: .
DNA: TGTGCCAGCAGCTTGGGTGGACAGGAGCAGTTCTTC
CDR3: CASSLGGQEQFF

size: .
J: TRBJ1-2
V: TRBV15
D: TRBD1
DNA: TGTGCCACCAGTGTGGACAGGGGGCGATATGGCTACACCTTC
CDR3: CATSVDRGRYGYTF

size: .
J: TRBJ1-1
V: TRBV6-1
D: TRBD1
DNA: TGTGCCAGCAGTGGGGGACAGGGTCACACTGAAGCTTTCTTT
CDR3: CASSGGQGHTEAFF

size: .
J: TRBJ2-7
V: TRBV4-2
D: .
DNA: TGTGCCAGCAGCGATCCGGACTTGCCTGGGGACTACGAGCAGTACTTC
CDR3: CASSDPDLPGDYEQYF

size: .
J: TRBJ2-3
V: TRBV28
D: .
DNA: TGTGCCAGCAGTTTACCCCCCGGGGCAGATACGCAGTATTTT
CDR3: CASSLPPGADTQYF

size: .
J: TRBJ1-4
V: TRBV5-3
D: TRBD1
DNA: TGTGCCAGAAGCTTGGTGGTGGCAGGGGGCGGACTGTTTTTT
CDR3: CARSLVVAGGGLFF

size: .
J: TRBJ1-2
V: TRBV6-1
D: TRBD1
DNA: TGTGCCAGCAGTCGGACAGGATCGTCTGGCTACACCTTC
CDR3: CASSRTGSSGYTF

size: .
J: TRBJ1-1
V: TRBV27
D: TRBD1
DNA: TGTGCCAGCATGGGAACAGGGGGGAACACTGAAGCTTTCTTT
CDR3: CASMGTGGNTEAFF

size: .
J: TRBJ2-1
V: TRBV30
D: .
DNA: TGTGCCTGGAGTCAAGGGGTATACAATGAGCAGTTCTTC
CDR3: CAWSQGVYNEQFF

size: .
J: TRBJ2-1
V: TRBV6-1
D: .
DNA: TGTGCCAGCAGTGCGCCCCTCGACAGTAATGAGCAGTTCTTC
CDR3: CASSAPLDSNEQFF

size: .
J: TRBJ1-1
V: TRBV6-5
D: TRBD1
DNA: TGTGCCAGCAGTGCCGACAGGGTCACTGAAGCTTTCTTT
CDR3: CASSADRVTEAFF

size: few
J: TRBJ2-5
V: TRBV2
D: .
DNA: TGTGCCAGTCGGACTGATCAAGAGACCCAGTACTTC
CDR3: CASRTDQETQYF

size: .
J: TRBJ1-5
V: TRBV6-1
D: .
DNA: TGTGCCAGCAGTGAAAGCGGGCTTCAGCAGCCCCAGCATTTT
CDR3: CASSESGLQQPQHF

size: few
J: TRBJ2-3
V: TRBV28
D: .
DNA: TGTGCCAGCAGTTTAATACTAGCCGGGGCAGATACGCAGTATTTT
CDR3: CASSLILAGADTQYF

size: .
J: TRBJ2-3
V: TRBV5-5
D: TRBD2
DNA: TGTGCCAGCAGCTTGGTCCTAGCGGGGGGTTTAGATACGCAGTATTTT
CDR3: CASSLVLAGGLDTQYF

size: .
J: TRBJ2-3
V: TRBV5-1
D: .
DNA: TGCGCCAGCAGCTTGGGACAGATCACAGATACGCAGTATTTT
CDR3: CASSLGQITDTQYF

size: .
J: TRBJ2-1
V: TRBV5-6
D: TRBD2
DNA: TGTGCCAGCAGCTTGAATCCGGGACTAGCGGGGAATGAGCAGTTCTTC
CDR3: CASSLNPGLAGNEQFF

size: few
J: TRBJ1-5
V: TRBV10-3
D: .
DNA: TGTGCCATCAGTGAGTCGGGGGGAAGCAATCAGCCCCAGCATTTT
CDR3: CAISESGGSNQPQHF

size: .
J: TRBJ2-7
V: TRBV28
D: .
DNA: TGTGCCAGCAGTTTATACGGGAGCTCCTACGAGCAGTACTTC
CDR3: CASSLYGSSYEQYF